This TCR beta chain is from a study of T cells in Graves' hyperthyroidism and ophthalmopathy. General study points: Most thyroid clonotypes that were expanded above 0.001 also turned up in blood. A model of 13 V-J pairs discriminated ophthalmopathy from stable hyperthyroidism.

Germline assignment: CDR1 SEHNR and CDR2 FQNEAQ (reference sequence). With V trimmed by 6 bases and J by 4 bases, 4 bases remained unmatched. This CDR3 is 14 amino acids long. Amplification targeted TCR beta CDR3 regions from RNA transcripts. The HTBI primer set drove a first-round RT-PCR of the TCR CDR3. TCRdb reprocessed the multiplex PCR reads with MiXCR, giving one entry per CDR3 protein. This table holds approximately 420,000 distinct CDR3 sequences, 14% to 15% found once. Comment on this clonotype: Its target is not known.

Sample: blood. The chain has TRBV7-9 and TRBJ1-4, with 8 bases matching TRBD1. The source is a woman between 25 and 40 years old with Graves' hyperthyroidism. The DNA of the CDR3 is TGTGCCAGCAGGAGAGGACAGGGTAATGAAAAACTGTTTTTT. It specifies CASRRGQGNEKLFF.